This T cell receptor beta chain was sequenced during a study of T cells in Graves' hyperthyroidism and ophthalmopathy (dated by TCRdb to the late 2010s). In the study overall: Peripheral blood samples were taken at initial diagnosis, before any treatment was given. A discovery cohort of about 95 patients, fewer than 50 with Graves' ophthalmopathy and 57 with stable Graves' hyperthyroidism, was used to find distinguishing TCR V-J signatures. The study also compared thyroid tissue and blood T-cell repertoires from a handful of Graves' hyperthyroidism patients. Following sampling, methimazole starting at 30 mg daily was given to hyperthyroidism patients, and high-dose intravenous methylprednisolone was given to ophthalmopathy patients. TCR Vbeta CDR3 sequencing of 135 peripheral blood samples (more than 40 ophthalmopathy, approximately 80 hyperthyroidism and approximately 17 progressor patients) is reported in the paper. Prospective prediction of ophthalmopathy was tested in an independent validation cohort of 18 hyperthyroidism patients and 15 to 17 patients who later progressed to ophthalmopathy. The roughly 99 discovery patients were divided at random into training and test sets in a 7:3 ratio. Summary of the overall study and its limitations: In validation, the model predicted progression to ophthalmopathy a median of about 6 months before onset, with about 70% sensitivity and about 72% specificity. Sample size was not statistically predetermined, and blinding of investigators to group allocation was not performed. Blood samples also contained most of the expanded thyroid clonotypes (frequency above 0.001), which suggests that blood repertoires may reflect thyroid immune responses. A 13 V-J signature model separated ophthalmopathy from stable hyperthyroidism, with around 91% sensitivity and just under 84% specificity in cross-validation and 80%/75% in testing.

V loses 7 bases at its end and J loses 0 bases; junction bases beyond the gene matches: 8. Based on the germline V gene, the CDR1 and CDR2 sequences are KGHDR and SFDVKD. The CDR3, cysteine through phenylalanine, is 16 amino acids long. CDR3 DNA is the only sequence kept; it has 48 bases, read in frame from the first base. The TCR beta CDR3 regions were amplified from the RNA transcripts. A first-round RT-PCR of the TCR CDR3 used the HTBI primer set with the Qiagen OneStep RT-PCR kit. A second multiplex PCR round built the libraries, followed by size selection and purification. Libraries were sequenced paired-end with 100 bp reads on an Illumina HiSeq2000. From the authors' description of their analysis: SOAPnuke was used to process the raw data, throwing out any read that contained adapters or uncalled bases, had a mean Phred below 15, or lacked an exact constant-primer or identifier match. COPE v1.2.5 was used to merge high-quality paired reads, and clonotypes were defined as unique nucleotide sequences. Clonotypes were aligned to IMGT TRBV, TRBD and TRBJ reference segments using MiTCR v1.1. The analysis included only V-J combinations with a frequency above 0.0001, which together covered more than 98% of the repertoires. The TCS score was defined as F50 (clonal expansion) divided by E x V (chaos), with BLOSUM62-based TCRdist calculated between CDR3 peptides within each V-J. Welch's t-statistics and random forest reduced 514 V-J features to 13, which were used in a naive Bayes classifier (R e1071). Starting from the raw public reads, TCRdb applied fastp trimming at Q25, assembled clones with MiXCR and retained in-frame beta chains. Every entry covers one CDR3 protein and lists the most common genes and DNA from its rows. The V and J calls follow TCRdb's processing rather than the paper's. The sample includes about 270,000 distinct CDR3 sequences, with 20% to 30% observed a single time. Approximately 25% of the sample comes from the top ten.

Hyperthyroidism patients were newly diagnosed, with disease duration under 2 months, and aged 18 to 65 years. Patients with uncontrolled infections, other autoimmune diseases, pregnancy or lactation were excluded. Diagnoses were established on the basis of clinical symptoms, serum thyroxine and TRAb, thyroid ultrasound, and orbital computed tomography. Blood from progressor patients was drawn when they were first diagnosed with hyperthyroidism, before any ophthalmopathy symptoms appeared. PBMCs were isolated from about 9.2 ml of fresh peripheral blood by Ficoll-Paque density gradient centrifugation. Patients classed as progressors first received a Graves' hyperthyroidism diagnosis and then went on to develop ophthalmopathy during follow-up. Total RNA was extracted using Trizol reagent, and RNA quality was assessed on an Agilent 2100 Bioanalyzer. This clonotype appeared many times. The clone's antigen remains unknown. No base quality values were provided; no much bigger clone lies one nucleotide off.

The clonotype originates from a man in his forties or fifties with Graves' hyperthyroidism that later progressed to Graves' ophthalmopathy. The chain is assembled from TRBV24-1 and TRBJ1-5; TRBD1 fits 7 bases in the junction. Sequenced material: blood. The CDR3 has the sequence CATRQIQGHSNQPQHF. Here is the DNA: TGTGCCACCAGACAGATACAGGGGCATAGCAATCAGCCCCAGCATTTT.